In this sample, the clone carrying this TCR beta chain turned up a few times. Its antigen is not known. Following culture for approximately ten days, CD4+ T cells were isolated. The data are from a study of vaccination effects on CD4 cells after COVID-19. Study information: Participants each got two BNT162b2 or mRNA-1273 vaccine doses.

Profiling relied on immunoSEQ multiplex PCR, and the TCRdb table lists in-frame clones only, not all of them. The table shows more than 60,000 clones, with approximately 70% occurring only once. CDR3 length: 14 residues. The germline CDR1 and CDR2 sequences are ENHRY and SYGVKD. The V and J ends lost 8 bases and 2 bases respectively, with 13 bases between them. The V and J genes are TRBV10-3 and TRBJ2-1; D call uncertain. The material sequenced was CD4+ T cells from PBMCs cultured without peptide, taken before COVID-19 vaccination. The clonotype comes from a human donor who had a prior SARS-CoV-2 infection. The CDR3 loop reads CAIRGDQTYNEQFF. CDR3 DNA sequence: TGTGCCATCCGCGGAGACCAAACCTACAATGAGCAGTTCTTC.